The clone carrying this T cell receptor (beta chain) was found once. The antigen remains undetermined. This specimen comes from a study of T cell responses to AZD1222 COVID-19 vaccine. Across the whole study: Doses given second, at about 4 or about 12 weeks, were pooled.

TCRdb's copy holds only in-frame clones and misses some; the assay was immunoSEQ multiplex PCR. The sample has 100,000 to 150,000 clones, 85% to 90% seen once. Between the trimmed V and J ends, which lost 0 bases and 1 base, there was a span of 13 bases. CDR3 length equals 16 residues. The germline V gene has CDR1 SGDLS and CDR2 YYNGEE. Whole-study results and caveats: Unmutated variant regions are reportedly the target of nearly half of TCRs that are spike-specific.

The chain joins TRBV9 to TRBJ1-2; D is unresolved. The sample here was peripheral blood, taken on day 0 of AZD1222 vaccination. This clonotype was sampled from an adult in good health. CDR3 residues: CASSVGPSENNYGYTF. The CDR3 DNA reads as TGTGCCAGCAGCGTAGGTCCGAGCGAAAATAACTATGGCTACACCTTC.